This TCR beta chain is drawn from a study of T-cell reconstitution after alpha-beta-depleted transplantation in children. V was clipped by 1 base and J by 5 bases, with 14 bases between them. This CDR3 is 15 amino acids long. In germline, CDR1 is SGHVS, CDR2 FQNEAQ. It was with unique molecular identifiers that the TCRbeta library was prepared. One entry per CDR3 protein, called by TCRdb with MiXCR from the PCR reads. The sample lists approximately 1,000,000 distinct CDR3 sequences; about 29% were seen once. The chain carries TRBV7-8 and TRBJ1-2, with D perhaps TRBD1 (6 bases). This receptor was taken from a boy in the first two years of life who had a stem cell transplant for SCID, so the T cells may come from the graft donor. Sequencing was performed on PBMCs, mostly from graft donor cells, taken 360 days after TCRalphabeta/CD19-depleted stem cell transplant. CDR3 coding DNA: TGTGCCAGCAGCTTAGATGAGGGGGTCTTGTATGGCTACACCTTC. It specifies CASSLDEGVLYGYTF.